The next 21 T cell receptor beta chains were all read from a single sample in a study of shared clonotypes between healthy human individuals. Method: immunoSEQ multiplex PCR; TCRdb's copy keeps in-frame clones and lacks some. The sample carries 2 million to 3 million clones, approximately 90% recorded once. Material for sequencing was naive CD4+ T cells sorted from blood. Regarding subset: CD45RA+ positively selected. These receptors were collected from a man younger than 35 in good health.

CDR3 DNA: TGTGCCAGCAGGGGGACAGGGCGAAATGAGCAGTTCTTC. The encoded protein is CASRGTGRNEQFF. The rearrangement joins TRBV27 to TRBJ2-1; TRBD1 agrees at 9 bases. The CDR3 has 13 residues. V shed 6 bases, J shed 7 bases, and the junction held 4 bases outside the gene matches. The germline gives CDR1 MNHEY, CDR2 SMNVEV (reference sequence).

The chain carries TRBV10-2 and TRBJ2-7; D gene uncertain. The CDR3 has 12 amino acids. Between the trimmed V and J ends, which lost 4 bases and 3 bases, there was a span of 7 bases. Germline loops: CDR1 WSHSY, CDR2 SAAADI. CDR3 residues: CASSVSDYEQYF. In nucleotides, the CDR3 is TGCGCCAGCAGTGTAAGTGACTACGAGCAGTACTTC.

V gene TRBV11-2 combines with J gene TRBJ1-2, with D unresolved. The CDR3 runs 13 residues. The ends were cut back, 3 bases at V and 8 bases at J, with 13 bases in the middle. Germline V gene lookup returns CDR1 SGHAT and CDR2 FQNNGV. The CDR3 DNA follows: TGTGCCAGCAGCTTCCTAATGACCCTGGGCTACACCTTC. Translated, it gives CASSFLMTLGYTF.

For this clone: This same CDR3 is encoded by further DNA sequences in the sample. V is TRBV5-4 and J is TRBJ2-5; D not resolved. Trimming stripped 4 bases from V and 2 bases from J, with 3 bases between. The germline gives CDR1 SGHNT, CDR2 YYREEE (reference sequence). The CDR3 covers 11 residues. CDR3 protein: CASSAQETQYF. The CDR3 DNA is TGTGCCAGCAGCGCTCAAGAGACCCAGTACTTC.

CDR3 region: CASIRLAGGLYEQYF. CDR3 nucleotides: TGTGCCAGCATCCGACTAGCGGGGGGGCTCTACGAGCAGTACTTC. This rearrangement joins TRBV6-1 to TRBJ2-7; TRBD2 agrees at 14 bases. Germline V lookup: CDR1 MNHNS, CDR2 SASEGT. Trimming cost V 7 bases and J 3 bases; bases outside gene matches: 5. This CDR3 region has 15 residues.

The CDR3 sequence is CASSPQPGGGQETQYF. CDR3 coding DNA: TGCGCCAGCAGCCCACAACCAGGGGGAGGCCAAGAGACCCAGTACTTC. V gene TRBV5-1 combines with J gene TRBJ2-5; TRBD1 might be the D (7 bases). Germline V CDR1 and CDR2: SGHRS, YFSETQ. Trimming shortened V by 4 bases and J by 1 base, and 17 bases separated the two germline ends. The CDR3 is made up of 16 amino acids.

The gene calls are TRBV29-1 and TRBJ1-4; D not resolved. This CDR3 spans 14 amino acids. The germline V gene encodes CDR1 SQVTM and CDR2 ANQGSEA. The germline V and J ends were trimmed by 5 bases and 5 bases, with 15 bases remaining between them. The DNA of the CDR3 is TGCAGCGTTCAAATCAAGGGAGGAAATGAAAAACTGTTTTTT. As protein: CSVQIKGGNEKLFF.

The chain joins TRBV5-8 to TRBJ1-1; no firm D call. V dropped 2 bases and J dropped 5 bases, with 16 bases sitting between them. This CDR3 spans 15 amino acids. CDR1 and CDR2 from the germline V gene are SGHTS and YDEGEE. The CDR3 protein is CASSFRKGMRTEAFF. In DNA form, the CDR3 reads TGTGCCAGCAGCTTTAGGAAGGGTATGAGGACTGAAGCTTTCTTT.

The chain uses TRBV11-2 and TRBJ1-4, with a tentative D call TRBD1 (5 bases). Germline CDR1 SGHAT, CDR2 FQNNGV. V was pared by 0 bases and J by 5 bases, with 16 bases between. CDR3 length: 17 amino acids. In DNA, the CDR3 is TGTGCCAGCAGCTTAGAATCCAGGGTCGGAGCGAATGAAAAACTGTTTTTT. Its translation: CASSLESRVGANEKLFF. Combining the CDR3 with reference TRBV11-2 and TRBJ1-4 gives the whole variable domain EAGVAQSPRYKIIEKRQSVAFWCNPISGHATLYWYQQILGQGPKLLIQFQNNGVVDDSQLPKDRFSAERLKGVDSTLKIQPAKLEDSAVYLCASSLESRVGANEKLFFGSGTQLSVL.

The V and J genes are TRBV25-1 and TRBJ2-1; 10 bases are a match to TRBD2. CDR1 and CDR2 from the germline V gene are MGHDK and SYGVNS. The ends lost 2 bases at V and 7 bases at J; junction bases unmatched: 8. The CDR3 contains 16 residues. For the CDR3, the DNA is TGTGCCAGCAGTGAAGCTCGCCTAGCGGGAGTTAATGAGCAGTTCTTC. It specifies CASSEARLAGVNEQFF.

The chain joins TRBV19 to TRBJ1-1; 7 bases map to TRBD1. The CDR3 runs to 14 residues. Per the germline V gene, CDR1 is LNHDA and CDR2 is SQIVND (reference sequence). With V trimmed by 8 bases and J by 1 base, 7 bases remained unmatched. The CDR3 loop reads CASSQTGRNTEAFF. The CDR3 DNA reads TGTGCCAGTTCCCAGACAGGGAGGAACACTGAAGCTTTCTTT. Variable domain in full (rest from reference TRBV19 and TRBJ1-1): DGGITQSPKYLFRKEGQNVTLSCEQNLNHDAMYWYRQDPGQGLRLIYYSQIVNDFQKGDIAEGYSVSREKKESFPLTVTSAQKNPTAFYLCASSQTGRNTEAFFGQGTRLTVV.

The chain is built from TRBV7-8 and TRBJ2-5; either TRBD1 or TRBD2 may fit D (5 bases each). Germline V gives CDR1 SGHVS, CDR2 FQNEAQ. Trimming removed 2 bases from V and 5 bases from J, with 12 bases in between. The CDR3 runs to 14 residues. The CDR3 region has the DNA TGTGCCAGCAGCTTACAGGGAAGGAGGGAGACCCAGTACTTC. Amino acids: CASSLQGRRETQYF.

The chain combines TRBV11-2 with TRBJ2-1, with TRBD2 matching 7 bases. Germline CDR1 is SGHAT and CDR2 is FQNNGV. This CDR3 has 17 residues. J gave up 8 bases and V 1 base, and 14 bases lay outside the gene matches. The CDR3 DNA reads TGTGCCAGCAGCTTAGGGGACTATCTCAATGGGGGAGATGAGCAGTTCTTC. This encodes CASSLGDYLNGGDEQFF. The complete variable domain, with remaining parts taken from reference TRBV11-2 and TRBJ2-1, reads EAGVAQSPRYKIIEKRQSVAFWCNPISGHATLYWYQQILGQGPKLLIQFQNNGVVDDSQLPKDRFSAERLKGVDSTLKIQPAKLEDSAVYLCASSLGDYLNGGDEQFFGPGTRLTVL.

The J gene is TRBJ1-4, the V gene TRBV4-1, with a tentative D call TRBD1 (5 bases). The germline V gene encodes CDR1 MGHRA and CDR2 YSYEKL. Trimming shortened V by 4 bases and J by 5 bases, and 11 bases separated the two germline ends. The CDR3 is made up of 14 amino acids. CDR3 loop: CASSPTRQNEKLFF. For the CDR3, the DNA is TGCGCCAGCAGCCCTACTCGACAGAATGAAAAACTGTTTTTT.

The chain is built from TRBV6-5 and TRBJ2-1; 7 nucleotides match TRBD1. The CDR3 extends over 13 amino acids. V shed 6 bases and J 9 bases; nucleotides not matched to a gene: 8. The germline CDR1 and CDR2 sequences are MNHEY and SVGAGI. This chain's CDR3 is CASRRGQYAEQFF. The CDR3 coding sequence is TGTGCCAGCAGGAGGGGGCAGTACGCTGAGCAGTTCTTC.

The chain couples TRBV6-5 to TRBJ2-7, with D maybe TRBD1 (6 bases). With 6 bases removed from V and 5 bases from J, the gap between germline ends came to 17 bases. CDR1 and CDR2 from the germline V gene are MNHEY and SVGAGI. This CDR3 contains 14 residues. CDR3 nucleotides: TGTGCCAGCAGCTCCCCCGGGACAATACACGAGCAGTACTTC. Its translation: CASSSPGTIHEQYF.

This rearrangement joins TRBV11-2 to TRBJ2-7, with D possibly being TRBD2 (5 bases). The CDR3 totals 16 residues. V dropped 5 bases and J dropped 3 bases, with 20 bases sitting between them. Germline V gene sequence: CDR1 SGHAT, CDR2 FQNNGV. DNA of the CDR3: TGTGCCAGCAGCCACCGGGGTCCGCGGCAAGGCTACGAGCAGTACTTC. Encoded protein: CASSHRGPRQGYEQYF.

The chain couples TRBV4-1 to TRBJ2-5; 8 positions match TRBD2. Germline lookup yields CDR1 MGHRA and CDR2 YSYEKL. This CDR3 contains 16 residues. Trimming removed 1 base from V and 5 bases from J; junction bases left unmatched: 9. As DNA, the CDR3 is TGCGCCAGCAGCCAAGTCGGCGGGGGGTCTCCGGAGACCCAGTACTTC. Its translation is CASSQVGGGSPETQYF.

V usage is TRBV5-1 and J usage is TRBJ2-3; possible D gene TRBD1, 5 bases. CDR1 and CDR2 from the germline V gene are SGHRS and YFSETQ. The CDR3 runs 12 residues. Trimming took off 2 bases at V and 5 bases at J, with 6 bases between the two ends. Written as DNA, the CDR3 is TGCGCCAGCAGCTTACAGGTAGATACGCAGTATTTT. The encoded protein is CASSLQVDTQYF. Drawing the rest from reference TRBV5-1 and TRBJ2-3, the complete variable domain is KAGVTQTPRYLIKTRGQQVTLSCSPISGHRSVSWYQQTPGQGLQFLFEYFSETQRNKGNFPGRFSGRQFSNSRSEMNVSTLELGDSALYLCASSLQVDTQYFGPGTRLTVL.

A note on this clone: The same CDR3 can be traced to other DNA sequences in this sample. V gene TRBV9 combines with J gene TRBJ1-1; 8 nucleotides line up with TRBD1. V gave up 3 bases and J gave up 4 bases; unmatched junction bases: 2. This CDR3 region has 13 residues. In germline, CDR1 is SGDLS, CDR2 YYNGEE. CDR3 protein: CASSATGGTEAFF. The DNA for the CDR3 is TGTGCCAGCAGCGCCACAGGGGGCACTGAAGCTTTCTTT.

This chain joins TRBV11-1 and TRBJ2-7; 9 bases line up with TRBD1. The junction had 3 bases not matched to a gene; V was cut back by 1 base and J by 2 bases. In germline, CDR1 is SGHAT, CDR2 FQDESV (reference sequence). The CDR3 consists of 15 residues. For the CDR3, the DNA is TGTGCCAGCAGCTTAGAGGGACAGGGTACCTACGAGCAGTACTTC. It codes for CASSLEGQGTYEQYF.